One sample yielded the 6 T cell receptor beta chains listed below, sequenced in a study of cytomegalovirus exposure and HLA in healthy donors. It was with 60 Vbeta and 13 Jbeta primers that the PCR ran. The data were produced by immunoSEQ multiplex PCR, yet TCRdb's version contains in-frame clones alone and is incomplete. The table records fewer than 350,000 clones, about 90% of them present only once. The sequenced material came from PBMCs. The receptors shown here come from a woman in her late teens or twenties in good health and CMV-seronegative.

The J gene is TRBJ2-5, the V gene TRBV9; D may be TRBD2 (5 bases). The CDR3 length is 17 residues. Germline V gives CDR1 SGDLS, CDR2 YYNGEE. V was pared by 3 bases and J by 2 bases, with 20 bases between. The DNA for the CDR3 is TGTGCCAGCAGCGACTCGACGCGGGCACACCAACAAGAGACCCAGTACTTC. Translating gives CASSDSTRAHQQETQYF. The full variable domain, completed using reference TRBV9 and TRBJ2-5, is DSGVTQTPKHLITATGQRVTLRCSPRSGDLSVYWYQQSLDQGLQFLIQYYNGEERAKGNILERFSAQQFPDLHSELNLSSLELGDSALYFCASSDSTRAHQQETQYFGPGTRLLVL.

CDR3 nucleotide sequence: TGTGCCATCATTAACTCTCGAGCCAATGAGCAGTTCTTC. Amino acid sequence: CAIINSRANEQFF. This sequence joins TRBV10-3 and TRBJ2-1, with D hard to call. The CDR3 length is 13 residues. The germline V gene has CDR1 ENHRY and CDR2 SYGVKD. Trimming left V 7 bases short and J 6 bases short, with 13 bases between.

The J gene is TRBJ2-7, the V gene TRBV15; 9 nucleotides line up with TRBD1. Unmatched junction bases numbered 4, after V lost 8 bases and J lost 2 bases. Germline-derived CDR1 and CDR2 are LNHNV and YYDKDF (reference sequence). The length of the CDR3 is 13 residues. The CDR3 bases are TGTGCCACCTCCGGGACAGGGCCCTACGAGCAGTACTTC. It yields the protein CATSGTGPYEQYF.

The CDR3 protein is CASSGRGSNSPLHF. DNA of the CDR3: TGTGCCAGCAGCGGACGGGGGAGTAATTCACCCCTCCACTTT. This sequence joins TRBV2 and TRBJ1-6; perhaps TRBD1 as D (5 bases). Trimming pared 6 bases from V and 6 bases from J, leaving 12 bases between. The CDR3 is made up of 14 amino acids. Germline V lookup: CDR1 SNHLY, CDR2 FYNNEI.

This chain uses TRBV2 with TRBJ2-5; no clear D. The DNA end lines up better with TRBJ2-7; the J call may be wrong. The CDR3 sequence is 12 residues long. Looked up from germline, CDR1 is SNHLY and CDR2 is FYNNEI. The CDR3 sequence is CASSPVNYEQYF. The CDR3 region has the DNA TGTGCCAGCAGTCCCGTAAACTACGAGCAGTACTTC.

The gene calls are TRBV30 and TRBJ2-5; TRBD1 agrees at 7 bases. Gene TRBJ2-7 matches the end of the DNA better, so the J call may be wrong. The CDR3 extends over 13 amino acids. The germline gives CDR1 GTSNPN, CDR2 SVGIG (reference sequence). CDR3 sequence: CAWSHRGRDEQYF. The DNA for the CDR3 is TGTGCCTGGAGTCATAGGGGGCGAGACGAGCAGTACTTC.